These T cell receptor beta chains were read from a single sample in a study of tumor and adjacent non-tumor tissue in lung cancer. TCRdb passed the multiplex PCR reads through MiXCR, listing each CDR3 protein once. This table holds about 67,000 distinct CDR3 sequences, around three quarters found once. Specimen: distant non-tumor lung tissue. The receptors were sampled from a man aged 60 to 75 with non-small cell lung cancer. The CDR3 runs from the conserved cysteine through the conserved F or W. The D gene is left open where the match is weak. Not all rows give a size; the values are once, few, many and, for expanded clones, a class.

16 TRBJ2-3 NA TRBV11-3 NA CASNSGIPDSTDRQYF TGTGCCAGCAACTCCGGGATACCAGATAGCACAGATAGGCAGTATTTT
16 TRBJ2-1 TRBD2 TRBV4-1 once CACSDLLAGEPGEQFF TGCGCCTGCAGTGACTTACTAGCGGGAGAGCCGGGTGAGCAGTTCTTC
13 TRBJ2-7 NA TRBV5-4 NA CASSWGDTAEQYF TGTGCCAGCAGCTGGGGGGACACAGCCGAGCAGTACTTC
13 TRBJ2-7 NA TRBV11-2 NA CASSLVVSYEQYF TGTGCCAGCAGCTTAGTGGTTAGTTACGAGCAGTACTTC
17 TRBJ2-1 TRBD2 TRBV12-3/TRBV12-4 NA CTSRSTGTSGRAYEQFF TGTACCAGCAGGTCAACCGGGACTAGCGGGAGAGCATATGAGCAGTTCTTC
16 TRBJ2-2 NA TRBV12-3/TRBV12-4 NA CASSLYPATNTGEPFF TGTGCCAGCAGTCTCTATCCGGCCACGAATACCGGGGAGCCGTTTTTT
14 TRBJ2-2 NA TRBV6-1 NA CASSEVIRAGEPFF TGTGCCAGCAGTGAAGTAATTAGAGCCGGGGAGCCGTTTTTT
15 TRBJ2-1 NA TRBV14 NA CASSQFKTSLDEMFF TGTGCCAGCAGCCAATTCAAAACTTCTCTCGATGAGATGTTCTTC
15 TRBJ1-1 NA TRBV6-1 NA CASNEMRSVNTEAFF TGTGCCAGCAATGAAATGAGGTCCGTGAACACTGAAGCTTTCTTT
16 TRBJ2-3 TRBD2 TRBV29-1 NA CSVGAGDIGVTDTQYF TGCAGCGTTGGAGCGGGAGACATTGGAGTCACAGATACGCAGTATTTT
15 TRBJ2-1 NA TRBV12-3/TRBV12-4 NA CASNFPQRYHIEQFF TGTGCCAGCAATTTCCCTCAGCGGTACCACATTGAGCAATTCTTC
16 TRBJ2-7 TRBD2 TRBV4-2 NA CACSRSETSGSYEQYF TGTGCCTGCAGCAGGAGTGAGACTAGCGGCTCCTACGAGCAGTACTTC
15 TRBJ2-2 NA TRBV11-2 NA CASTASGRQTGELFF TGTGCCAGCACTGCTAGTGGGAGGCAAACCGGGGAGCTGTTCTTT
13 TRBJ1-4 NA TRBV11-2 NA CASRDPYKEKLFF TGTGCCAGCAGGGATCCGTATAAGGAAAAACTGTTTTTT
12 TRBJ2-7 NA TRBV6-2/TRBV6-3 NA CAISYGRDEHYF TGTGCCATCAGCTACGGGCGGGACGAGCACTACTTC
12 TRBJ2-1 NA TRBV4-1 NA CVSSHDTGEQFF TGCGTCAGCAGCCATGATACGGGGGAGCAGTTCTTC
13 TRBJ1-1 NA TRBV11-1 NA CPNSLAPGAEAFF TGTCCCAACAGCTTAGCGCCGGGGGCTGAAGCATTCTTT
16 TRBJ2-3 TRBD2 TRBV11-1 NA CASSPRTSGVIDTQYF TGTGCCAGCAGCCCAAGGACTAGCGGTGTCATAGATACGCAGTATTTT
13 TRBJ2-1 NA TRBV29-1 medium-sized CSVQDNIHNEQFF TGCAGCGTTCAGGATAACATCCACAATGAGCAGTTCTTC
14 TRBJ2-1 NA TRBV10-2 NA CASCRNRSFSEQLF TGCGCCAGCTGCCGGAACAGATCCTTCAGTGAGCAGCTCTTC
14 TRBJ2-1 TRBD2 TRBV11-3 few CASSCGLVGDEQFF TGTGCCAGCAGCTGCGGACTAGTGGGAGATGAGCAGTTCTTC
16 TRBJ2-1 TRBD2 TRBV14 medium-sized CASSQESLAGSYEQFF TGTGCCAGCAGCCAAGAATCCCTAGCGGGATCGTATGAGCAGTTCTTC
12 TRBJ2-7 NA TRBV7-9 NA CASSLGAVEQYF TGTGCCAGCAGCTTGGGGGCGGTCGAGCAGTACTTC
17 TRBJ1-5 NA TRBV6-1 NA CVSSDAPFGGSNQPQHF TGTGTCAGCAGTGACGCGCCTTTTGGTGGCAGCAATCAGCCCCAGCATTTT
14 TRBJ2-5 NA TRBV6-1 NA CVSSEGGYGETQYF TGTGTCAGCAGTGAAGGCGGGTATGGAGAGACCCAGTACTTC
17 TRBJ2-1 TRBD2 TRBV9 NA CASSVTGTSGSYNEQFF TGCGCCAGCAGCGTCACCGGGACTAGCGGCTCCTACAATGAGCAGTTCTTC
16 TRBJ2-1 TRBD1 TRBV28 few CASSTRTGGLFNEQFF TGTGCCAGCAGTACGCGGACAGGGGGACTGTTCAATGAGCAGTTCTTC
14 TRBJ2-4 NA TRBV4-1 NA CVSQEHATGNIQYF TGCGTCAGCCAAGAGCATGCGACAGGCAACATTCAGTACTTC
16 TRBJ2-5 TRBD2 TRBV29-1 NA CSVVGLAGEFGETQYF TGCAGCGTAGTGGGACTAGCGGGTGAATTCGGTGAGACCCAGTACTTC
11 TRBJ2-1 NA TRBV6-1 many CASRVQGHQFF TGTGCCAGCAGAGTACAGGGTCATCAGTTCTTC
17 TRBJ1-1 TRBD1 TRBV15 NA CATSPRRTGATNTGAFF TGCGCCACCAGCCCGCGGCGGACAGGGGCCACGAACACTGGAGCTTTCTTT
14 TRBJ1-4 TRBD1 TRBV6-2/TRBV6-3 NA CASSLRDRGPKLFF TGTGCCAGCAGCCTGCGGGACAGGGGACCAAAATTGTTTTTT
14 TRBJ1-2 NA TRBV6-1 NA CASSPDPTNYGYTF TGTGCCAGCAGCCCGGACCCAACTAACTATGGTTACACCTTC
14 TRBJ1-2 NA TRBV6-1 NA CATGANGGEDGYTF TGTGCCACCGGAGCCAACGGCGGAGAGGATGGCTACACCTTC
13 TRBJ2-3 NA TRBV4-1 NA CSNSRGETDTQYF TGCTCCAACAGCCGAGGAGAAACAGATACGCAGTATTTT
11 TRBJ2-7 NA TRBV28 many CASSMGYGQYF TGTGCCAGCAGTATGGGGTACGGGCAGTACTTC
13 TRBJ1-5 NA TRBV10-3 NA CAITDGADQPRHF TGTGCCATCACGGACGGGGCGGATCAGCCCCGGCATTTT
16 TRBJ1-3 NA TRBV4-2 NA CASSHPTAFSGNTIYF TGTGCCAGCAGCCATCCCACAGCCTTCTCTGGAAACACCATATATTTT
14 TRBJ2-7 NA TRBV4-1 NA CASSQSGGGGEKYF TGCGCCAGCAGCCAAAGCGGCGGAGGGGGGGAGAAATACTTC
15 TRBJ2-1 TRBD2 TRBV6-2/TRBV6-3 NA CASSPGLAGVNEQFF TGTGCCAGCAGCCCCGGACTAGCGGGTGTAAATGAGCAGTTCTTC
17 TRBJ2-2 NA TRBV9 few CASSVDSSVMNTGELFF TGTGCCAGCAGCGTAGATTCTAGCGTGATGAACACCGGGGAGCTGTTTTTT
15 TRBJ2-1 TRBD2 TRBV6-4 many CASSYGVGLGFEQFF TGTGCCAGCTCGTACGGGGTGGGACTAGGATTTGAGCAGTTCTTC
15 TRBJ2-3 NA TRBV13 NA CASSLVRQNTDTQYF TGTGCCAGCAGTTTAGTGAGACAGAACACGGATACGCAGTATTTT
15 TRBJ2-2 NA TRBV15 many CATSRGPRSAGELFF TGTGCCACCAGCAGAGGACCCAGGTCTGCCGGGGAGCTGTTTTTT
16 TRBJ1-4 NA TRBV6-1 NA CASSEFLRQSNEKLFF TGTGCCAGCAGTGAATTTCTGCGGCAGAGTAATGAAAAACTGTTTTTT
14 TRBJ2-1 NA TRBV5-1 NA CARSRGVQKDEQFF TGCGCCAGGAGCCGAGGGGTTCAGAAAGATGAGCAGTTCTTC
13 TRBJ2-4 NA TRBV29-1 NA CSAFPGNKNIQYF TGCAGCGCTTTCCCTGGGAACAAAAACATTCAGTACTTC
15 TRBJ2-7 TRBD1 TRBV11-1 NA CASTLDQGDRYEQYF TGTGCCAGCACCTTAGACCAGGGGGACCGCTACGAGCAATATTTC
14 TRBJ1-1 NA TRBV5-6 many CASSPGFLLTEAFF TGTGCCAGCAGCCCAGGGTTTTTGTTAACTGAAGCTTTCTTT
14 TRBJ2-2 NA TRBV11-1 NA CTRSYTNGTGELFF TGTACCAGGAGCTATACTAATGGCACCGGGGAACTGTTTTTT
16 TRBJ2-7 NA TRBV4-2 NA CASSLRDDVVSYEQYF TGTGCCAGCAGCCTAAGGGACGACGTCGTCTCCTACGAGCAGTACTTC
14 TRBJ2-7 TRBD1 TRBV12-3/TRBV12-4 NA CASSSGTGDLEQYF TGTGCAAGCAGTTCCGGGACAGGGGATCTCGAGCAGTACTTC
14 TRBJ1-2 NA TRBV29-1 NA CGVEVPDRSYGYTF TGCGGCGTTGAGGTGCCAGACAGGAGCTATGGCTACACCTTC
14 TRBJ2-7 TRBD2 TRBV6-1 many CASSSTSGSSEQYF TGTGCCAGCAGTTCGACTAGCGGGAGTAGCGAGCAGTACTTC
14 TRBJ1-1 NA TRBV6-6 many CASSRGSLGTEAFF TGTGCCAGCAGCCGCGGGTCTCTGGGCACTGAAGCTTTCTTT